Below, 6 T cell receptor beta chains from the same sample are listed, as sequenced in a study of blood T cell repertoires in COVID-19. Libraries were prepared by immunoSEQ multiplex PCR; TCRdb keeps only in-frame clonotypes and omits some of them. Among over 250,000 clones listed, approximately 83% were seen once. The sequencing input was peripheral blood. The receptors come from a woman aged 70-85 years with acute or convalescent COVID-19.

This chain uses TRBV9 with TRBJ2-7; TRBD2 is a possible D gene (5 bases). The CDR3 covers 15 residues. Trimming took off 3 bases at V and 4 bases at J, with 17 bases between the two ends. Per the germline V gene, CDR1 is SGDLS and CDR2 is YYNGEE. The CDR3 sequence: CASSAHHGEGYEQYF. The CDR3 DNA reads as TGTGCCAGCAGCGCGCACCACGGGGAAGGGTACGAGCAGTACTTC.

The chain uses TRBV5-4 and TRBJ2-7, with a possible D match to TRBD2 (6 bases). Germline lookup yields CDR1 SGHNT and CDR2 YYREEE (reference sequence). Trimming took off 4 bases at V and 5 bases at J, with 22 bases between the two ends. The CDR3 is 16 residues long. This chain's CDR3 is CASSRSAGVLYHEQYF. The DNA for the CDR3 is TGTGCCAGCAGCAGATCAGCGGGCGTCCTTTACCACGAGCAGTACTTC.

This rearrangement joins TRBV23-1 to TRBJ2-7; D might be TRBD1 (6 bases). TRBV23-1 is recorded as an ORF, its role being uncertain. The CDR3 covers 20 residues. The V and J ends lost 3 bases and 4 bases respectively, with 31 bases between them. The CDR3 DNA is TGCGCCAGCAGTCACTCAGGACAGACAAGGACCCCCGCCACCCCTTACGAGCAGTACTTC. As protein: CASSHSGQTRTPATPYEQYF.

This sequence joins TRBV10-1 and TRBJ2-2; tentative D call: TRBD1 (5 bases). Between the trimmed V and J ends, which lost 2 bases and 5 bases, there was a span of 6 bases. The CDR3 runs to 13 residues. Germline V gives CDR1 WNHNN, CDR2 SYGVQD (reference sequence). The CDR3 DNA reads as TGCGCCAGCAGTGAGGACAGTACCGGGGAGCTGTTTTTT. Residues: CASSEDSTGELFF.

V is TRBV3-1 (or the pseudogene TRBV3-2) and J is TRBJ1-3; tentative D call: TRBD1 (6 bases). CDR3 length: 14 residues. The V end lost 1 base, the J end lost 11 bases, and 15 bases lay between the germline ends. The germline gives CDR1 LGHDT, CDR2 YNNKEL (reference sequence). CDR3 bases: TGTGCCAGCAGCCAAGGACATGAGAAGGGGGCCATATATTTT. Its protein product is CASSQGHEKGAIYF.

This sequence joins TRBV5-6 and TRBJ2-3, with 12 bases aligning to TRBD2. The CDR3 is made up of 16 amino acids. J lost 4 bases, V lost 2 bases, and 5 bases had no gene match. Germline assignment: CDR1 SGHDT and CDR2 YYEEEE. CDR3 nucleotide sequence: TGTGCCAGCAGCTTCCTAGCGGGGGGGCAGCCAGATACGCAGTATTTT. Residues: CASSFLAGGQPDTQYF. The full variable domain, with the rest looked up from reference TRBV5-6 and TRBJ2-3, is DAGVTQSPTHLIKTRGQQVTLRCSPKSGHDTVSWYQQALGQGPQFIFQYYEEEERQRGNFPDRFSGHQFPNYSSELNVNALLLGDSALYLCASSFLAGGQPDTQYFGPGTRLTVL.